Listed below are T cell receptor beta chains from one sample, sequenced in a study of PD-L1 blockade in urothelial cancer. Here immunoSEQ multiplex PCR was the method, and the copy in TCRdb shows in-frame clones only, minus some. The repertoire holds about 63,000 clones, with roughly 76% as singletons. Here the sequenced sample was PBMCs, taken around atezolizumab (anti-PD-L1) treatment. The receptors come from a man between 65 and 79 years old with urothelial cancer. Both conserved end residues are trimmed from each CDR3.

TRBJ2-2	TRBV5-1	ASSKEGHTGELF
TRBJ1-3	TRBV7-2	ASSLALVRYSGNTIY
TRBJ1-1	TRBV7-3	ASSLSSGGTEAF
TRBJ2-2	TRBV7-2	ASSPRQGARTGELF
TRBJ2-1	TRBV4-2	ASSQVRGRYNEQF
TRBJ1-1	TRBV29-1	SVQVGTGESEAF
TRBJ1-5	TRBV18	ASSQTGTNQPQH
TRBJ1-1	TRBV7-8	ASSLASRGLTEAF
TRBJ2-1	TRBV18	ASSPLGTGIYNEQF
TRBJ1-1	TRBV11-2	ASSPLTVPTAKV
TRBJ2-1	TRBV18	ASSPQTGQGSNEQF
TRBJ2-3	TRBV11-2	ASSPGQGVTTDTQY
TRBJ1-1	TRBV2	ASSQKGDTEAF
TRBJ2-6	TRBV5-1	ASSLPRSGANVLT
TRBJ2-1	TRBV4-2	ASSHRLAGEVEQF
TRBJ2-1	TRBV5-1	ASSSSGISYNEQF
TRBJ2-3	TRBV5-6	ASSLLGQGGTDTQY
TRBJ1-3	TRBV27	ASSQTGGFGNTIY
TRBJ1-3	TRBV19	ASSRQVVTGNTIY
TRBJ2-5	TRBV10-1	ASSATSGSTQY
TRBJ2-2	TRBV19	ASSIGGFGELF
TRBJ1-2	TRBV7-9	ASSLAANYGYT